Listed below are T cell receptor beta chains from one sample, sequenced in a study of cytomegalovirus exposure and HLA in healthy donors. The protocol was immunoSEQ multiplex PCR, while the TCRdb copy is restricted to in-frame clones and leaves out a portion. Of 100,000 to 150,000 clones listed, roughly 80% are singletons. Material for sequencing was PBMCs. All receptors derive from a boy aged 5-17 years in good health and CMV-seronegative. Each CDR3 is given with its conserved first and last residue. Fields, in order: V gene, J gene, clone size, CDR3 length, D gene, CDR3 DNA, CDR3 protein. D genes are given only for firm matches. Some rows have no size entry. The others give once, few or many, or a class for an expanded clone.

TRBV6-6	TRBJ2-1	NA	14	TRBD2	TGTGCCAGCAGTTTGACGGGAGGCTACAATGAGCAGTTCTTC	CASSLTGGYNEQFF
TRBV7-6	TRBJ2-5	once	17	TRBD2	TGTGCCAGCAGCTTAGTACTAGCGGGAGAGGGTCAAGAGACCCAGTACTTC	CASSLVLAGEGQETQYF
TRBV5-1	TRBJ2-7	NA	15	TRBD2	TGCGCCAGCAAGATAGCGGGAGGACTTACCTACGAGCAGTACTTC	CASKIAGGLTYEQYF
TRBV2	TRBJ2-1	once	17	TRBD2	TGTGCCAGCAGTGAAGACGGAGTACTAGCGGAGTACAATGAGCAGTTCTTC	CASSEDGVLAEYNEQFF
TRBV9	TRBJ2-7	NA	13	NA	TGTGCCAGCAGTCGGGCGGGTTCCTACGAGCAGTACTTC	CASSRAGSYEQYF
TRBV6-6	TRBJ2-7	NA	16	TRBD2	TGTGCCAGCAGTTCGACTGCTGCGGGGGGCAGCTACGAGCAGTACTTC	CASSSTAAGGSYEQYF
TRBV10-1	TRBJ1-5	NA	18	NA	TGCGCCAGCAGTTTTCGGCAGGGGAACTCTTCTAGCAATCAGCCCCAGCATTTT	CASSFRQGNSSSNQPQHF
TRBV19	TRBJ1-4	NA	15	TRBD1	TGTGCCAGTTCACGACCAGGGGGGACTAATGAAAAACTGTTTTTT	CASSRPGGTNEKLFF
TRBV2	TRBJ2-5	NA	14	TRBD1	TGTGCCAGCAGTGTGAGCAGGGGGCAAGAGACCCAGTACTTC	CASSVSRGQETQYF
TRBV4-2	TRBJ2-2	NA	18	NA	TGTGCCAGCAGCCAAGAGGTTGTTGGAGGGCGTGGCACCGGGGAGCTGTTTTTT	CASSQEVVGGRGTGELFF
TRBV7-3	TRBJ2-1	NA	17	NA	TGTGCCAGCAGGAAACAGGGCTTAGCGACCCAAGGGGATGAGCAGTTCTTC	CASRKQGLATQGDEQFF
TRBV30	TRBJ1-2	once	13	NA	TGTGCCTGGAGTGCCTCGTCTAACTATGGCTACACCTTC	CAWSASSNYGYTF
TRBV6-6	TRBJ1-1	few	11	NA	TGTGCCAGCAGTTGGACAGAACAAGCTTTCTTT	CASSWTEQAFF
TRBV6-5	TRBJ1-6	NA	14	NA	TGTGCCAGCAGTTCGTCCCGACGGGATTCACCCCTCCACTTT	CASSSSRRDSPLHF
TRBV29-1	TRBJ2-7	once	12	TRBD2	TGCAGCGTACTAGCGGATTCCTACGAGCAGTACTTC	CSVLADSYEQYF
TRBV6-5	TRBJ2-7	NA	14	NA	TGTGCCAGCAGTTACTCGGGGGGAACCTACGAGCAGTACTTC	CASSYSGGTYEQYF
TRBV4-1	TRBJ1-2	NA	15	NA	TGCGCCAGCAGCCAAGGAGTCCAGGAGGACTATGGCTACACCTTC	CASSQGVQEDYGYTF
TRBV5-4	TRBJ1-5	once	13	NA	TGTGCCAGCAGCGTGGACACCAATCAGCCCCAGCATTTT	CASSVDTNQPQHF
TRBV27	TRBJ1-2	NA	15	TRBD1	TGTGCCAGCAGTTTGGACAGGGGGCGAACTTCTGGCTACACCTTC	CASSLDRGRTSGYTF
TRBV10-1	TRBJ2-7	NA	13	TRBD2	TGCGCCAGCAGTGGCGGGAGCTCCTACGAGCAGTACTTC	CASSGGSSYEQYF
TRBV2	TRBJ2-7	few	14	TRBD1	TGTGCCAGCAGTCCTGACAGGGGGCGGAGTAAGCAGTACTTC	CASSPDRGRSKQYF
TRBV4-2	TRBJ2-7	NA	20	TRBD2	TGTGCCAGCAGCCAAGATAGCGGAGTAGCGGGCGTAGAATACTCCTACGAGCAGTACTTC	CASSQDSGVAGVEYSYEQYF
TRBV5-1	TRBJ2-7	NA	14	NA	TGCGCCAGCAGCTTAGGGGGAGCTTGGTACGAGCAGTACTTC	CASSLGGAWYEQYF
TRBV6-1	TRBJ1-5	NA	14	TRBD1	TGTGCCAGCAGGGACAGGAGCGGCAATCAGCCCCAGCATTTT	CASRDRSGNQPQHF
TRBV11-2	TRBJ2-7	once	15	TRBD2	TGTGCCAGCAGCTTAGCGCTAGCGGGAGGGGATGAGCAGTACTTC	CASSLALAGGDEQYF
TRBV5-1	TRBJ2-7	NA	14	NA	TGCGCCAGCAGCTGGGGACCGGGGGGCAACGAGCAGTACTTC	CASSWGPGGNEQYF
TRBV30	TRBJ1-5	NA	13	NA	TGTGCCTGGAGTAGCGGGTCCCCCCAGCCCCAGCATTTT	CAWSSGSPQPQHF
TRBV30	TRBJ1-6	few	12	NA	TGTGCCTGGAGTACAGAAAATTCACCCCTCCACTTT	CAWSTENSPLHF
TRBV6-1	TRBJ1-4	NA	17	TRBD1	TGTGCCAGCAGTGAAGTAGGGGGCCTTGCAACTAATGAAAAACTGTTTTTT	CASSEVGGLATNEKLFF
TRBV30	TRBJ2-3	NA	13	TRBD2	TGTGCCTGGAGGCGGCGGACTAGCGGAACGCAGTATTTT	CAWRRRTSGTQYF